A selection of T cell receptor beta chains follows, all from one sample in a study of T cells after somatic rescue of genetic block. Only in-frame clones appear in the TCRdb table, and some are missing; sequencing was by immunoSEQ multiplex PCR. Of 13,000 or so clones in the sample, around 70% were seen once. Sequences were obtained from peripheral blood mononuclear cells (PBMCs). Receptors originate from a boy aged 5-17 years. Both conserved end residues are part of each CDR3. The order of the fields is J gene, clone size, V gene, D gene, CDR3 DNA, CDR3 protein. D genes are given only for firm matches. Size is stated for part of the rows, as once, few or many counts, or as a class when the clone is expanded.

j_gene: TRBJ2-3; abundance: -; v_gene: TRBV7-3; d_gene: -; CDR3nt: TGTGCCAGCAGCCCGGGAGTCGGGACAGATACGCAGTATTTT; CDR3aa: CASSPGVGTDTQYF
j_gene: TRBJ2-7; abundance: -; v_gene: TRBV7-9; d_gene: -; CDR3nt: TGTGCCAGCAGCTTACAAACAGGCGTCCCCTACGAGCAGTACTTC; CDR3aa: CASSLQTGVPYEQYF
j_gene: TRBJ2-7; abundance: -; v_gene: TRBV7-2; d_gene: -; CDR3nt: TGTGCCAGCAGCCTGGGAGTTAAGCAGTACTTC; CDR3aa: CASSLGVKQYF
j_gene: TRBJ2-7; abundance: few; v_gene: TRBV6-5; d_gene: TRBD1; CDR3nt: TGTGCCAGCAGGGGGACAGTAACCTACGAGCAGTACTTC; CDR3aa: CASRGTVTYEQYF
j_gene: TRBJ1-2; abundance: -; v_gene: TRBV28; d_gene: TRBD1; CDR3nt: TGTGCCAGCAGTTTATCGACAGGGGATTCCTATGGCTACACCTTC; CDR3aa: CASSLSTGDSYGYTF
j_gene: TRBJ2-5; abundance: once; v_gene: TRBV28; d_gene: TRBD1; CDR3nt: TGTGCCAGCAGTTTGGGACAGGGCCGGAGGGAGACCCAGTACTTC; CDR3aa: CASSLGQGRRETQYF
j_gene: TRBJ2-5; abundance: -; v_gene: TRBV27; d_gene: -; CDR3nt: TGTGCCAGCAGTTTATCGGAGGGCCCTCGAGAGACCCAGTACTTC; CDR3aa: CASSLSEGPRETQYF
j_gene: TRBJ1-2; abundance: -; v_gene: TRBV6-1; d_gene: TRBD1; CDR3nt: TGTGCCAGCAGTACCGGGACAGGGGACGTCTATGGCTACACCTTC; CDR3aa: CASSTGTGDVYGYTF
j_gene: TRBJ1-2; abundance: -; v_gene: TRBV27; d_gene: -; CDR3nt: TGTGCCAGCAGTTTGGAGAGGGGTCAAGGCTACACCTTC; CDR3aa: CASSLERGQGYTF
j_gene: TRBJ2-5; abundance: -; v_gene: TRBV7-3; d_gene: -; CDR3nt: TGTGCCAGCAGCTTAAAAACTCAAGAGACCCAGTACTTC; CDR3aa: CASSLKTQETQYF
j_gene: TRBJ2-7; abundance: once; v_gene: TRBV27; d_gene: -; CDR3nt: TGTGCCAGCAGTTTATGGGGGGCCGGCTACGAGCAGTACTTC; CDR3aa: CASSLWGAGYEQYF
j_gene: TRBJ1-2; abundance: -; v_gene: TRBV19; d_gene: TRBD1; CDR3nt: TGTGCCGGCTCCGGGACAGGGGGCGCAAAGTATGGCTACACCTTC; CDR3aa: CAGSGTGGAKYGYTF
j_gene: TRBJ2-7; abundance: -; v_gene: TRBV29-1; d_gene: -; CDR3nt: TGCAGCGTTGGAGGGACGGGGTACGAGCAGTACTTC; CDR3aa: CSVGGTGYEQYF
j_gene: TRBJ2-7; abundance: -; v_gene: TRBV30; d_gene: TRBD1; CDR3nt: TGTGCCTGGGGGACAGGGAGGGCATACGAGCAGTACTTC; CDR3aa: CAWGTGRAYEQYF
j_gene: TRBJ1-5; abundance: few; v_gene: TRBV18; d_gene: -; CDR3nt: TGTGCCAGCTCAGCTACAGGGTCGGGGACCTATAGCAATCAGCCCCAGCATTTT; CDR3aa: CASSATGSGTYSNQPQHF
j_gene: TRBJ1-5; abundance: once; v_gene: TRBV19; d_gene: TRBD1; CDR3nt: TGTGCCAGTAGTACCGCCGGGACAGCATTTATTAGCAATCAGCCCCAGCATTTT; CDR3aa: CASSTAGTAFISNQPQHF
j_gene: TRBJ2-7; abundance: -; v_gene: TRBV19; d_gene: TRBD1; CDR3nt: TGTGCCAGTAGTAACAGGGGTAGGGGCTACGAGCAGTACTTC; CDR3aa: CASSNRGRGYEQYF
j_gene: TRBJ1-2; abundance: few; v_gene: TRBV6-5; d_gene: TRBD1; CDR3nt: TGTGCCAGCAGTTTGGACAGGGGGGATGGCTACACCTTC; CDR3aa: CASSLDRGDGYTF
j_gene: TRBJ2-2; abundance: -; v_gene: TRBV6-1; d_gene: -; CDR3nt: TGTGCCAGCAGTGAATTGGGGGGGAACACCGGGGAGCTGTTTTTT; CDR3aa: CASSELGGNTGELFF
j_gene: TRBJ2-5; abundance: few; v_gene: TRBV27; d_gene: -; CDR3nt: TGTGCCAGCAGCCACGGGACACAAGAGACCCAGTACTTC; CDR3aa: CASSHGTQETQYF
j_gene: TRBJ2-1; abundance: -; v_gene: TRBV7-7; d_gene: TRBD1; CDR3nt: TGTGCCAGCAGCCCCAAGGTCGACAGGGCCTACAATGAGCAGTTCTTC; CDR3aa: CASSPKVDRAYNEQFF
j_gene: TRBJ1-2; abundance: once; v_gene: TRBV5-6; d_gene: -; CDR3nt: TGTGCCAGCAGCTTGGGCAGGGTCTATGGCTACACCTTC; CDR3aa: CASSLGRVYGYTF
j_gene: TRBJ1-6; abundance: few; v_gene: TRBV21-1; d_gene: -; CDR3nt: TGTGCCAGCAGCCGTCGTAAACAGGGGGCGAAACTAGATTCACCCCTCCACTTT; CDR3aa: CASSRRKQGAKLDSPLHF
j_gene: TRBJ2-1; abundance: -; v_gene: TRBV5-1; d_gene: TRBD2; CDR3nt: TGCGCCAGCAGCTTGGCCGTAGCGGGGGCCCCAAGCTCCTACAATGAGCAGTTCTTC; CDR3aa: CASSLAVAGAPSSYNEQFF
j_gene: TRBJ1-5; abundance: -; v_gene: TRBV2; d_gene: -; CDR3nt: TGTGCCAGCAGTGTTGGGGGTTATAGCAATCAGCCCCAGCATTTT; CDR3aa: CASSVGGYSNQPQHF
j_gene: TRBJ2-7; abundance: -; v_gene: TRBV9; d_gene: -; CDR3nt: TGTGCCAGCAGCGTAGCCTCGTTCGACGAGCAGTACTTC; CDR3aa: CASSVASFDEQYF
j_gene: TRBJ1-2; abundance: -; v_gene: TRBV5-1; d_gene: TRBD1; CDR3nt: TGCGCCAGCAGCAACCGACAGGGGGGAGGCTATGGCTACACCTTC; CDR3aa: CASSNRQGGGYGYTF
j_gene: TRBJ2-2; abundance: once; v_gene: TRBV5-5; d_gene: -; CDR3nt: TGTGCCAGCAGCTTGACCCCAAACACCGGGGAGCTGTTTTTT; CDR3aa: CASSLTPNTGELFF
j_gene: TRBJ1-6; abundance: -; v_gene: TRBV13; d_gene: -; CDR3nt: TGTGCCAGCAGCTTATACTCCTATAATTCACCCCTCCACTTT; CDR3aa: CASSLYSYNSPLHF
j_gene: TRBJ1-3; abundance: -; v_gene: TRBV5-1; d_gene: -; CDR3nt: TGCGCCAGCAGCTTGCCAGGAAACACCATATATTTT; CDR3aa: CASSLPGNTIYF
j_gene: TRBJ2-5; abundance: -; v_gene: TRBV5-4; d_gene: -; CDR3nt: TGTGCCAGCAGCTTGGGGGATCGCGGGTACCAAGAGACCCAGTACTTC; CDR3aa: CASSLGDRGYQETQYF
j_gene: TRBJ2-7; abundance: few; v_gene: TRBV23-1; d_gene: -; CDR3nt: TGCGCCAGCAGTCAAGGAAAGCAGTACTTC; CDR3aa: CASSQGKQYF
j_gene: TRBJ2-3; abundance: few; v_gene: TRBV6-5; d_gene: -; CDR3nt: TGTGCCAGCAGTTTTACGTCCGAGGGCACAGATACGCAGTATTTT; CDR3aa: CASSFTSEGTDTQYF
j_gene: TRBJ1-1; abundance: -; v_gene: TRBV7-9; d_gene: -; CDR3nt: TGTGCCAGCAGCCGTGACACTTTGAACACTGAAGCTTTCTTT; CDR3aa: CASSRDTLNTEAFF
j_gene: TRBJ1-5; abundance: -; v_gene: TRBV5-8; d_gene: -; CDR3nt: TGTGCCAGCAGCTGGAATCAGCCCCAGCATTTT; CDR3aa: CASSWNQPQHF
j_gene: TRBJ2-4; abundance: -; v_gene: TRBV14; d_gene: TRBD1; CDR3nt: TGTGCCAGCAGCCAGGGACAGGGGAGATCCAAAAACATTCAGTACTTC; CDR3aa: CASSQGQGRSKNIQYF
j_gene: TRBJ2-7; abundance: -; v_gene: TRBV28; d_gene: -; CDR3nt: TGTGCCAGCAGTTTACAAGGACAGAGGCAGTACTTC; CDR3aa: CASSLQGQRQYF
j_gene: TRBJ2-2; abundance: -; v_gene: TRBV6-1; d_gene: TRBD1; CDR3nt: TGTGCCAGCAGTGGGGGGACAGGGGGCATCACCGGGGAGCTGTTTTTT; CDR3aa: CASSGGTGGITGELFF
j_gene: TRBJ2-1; abundance: -; v_gene: TRBV21-1; d_gene: -; CDR3nt: TGTGCCAGCACTCCTCTTTGGGGGAATGAGCAGTTCTTC; CDR3aa: CASTPLWGNEQFF
j_gene: TRBJ1-1; abundance: -; v_gene: TRBV19; d_gene: -; CDR3nt: TGTGCCAGTAGGCGATCCCGGACACCGAACACTGAAGCTTTCTTT; CDR3aa: CASRRSRTPNTEAFF
j_gene: TRBJ2-1; abundance: -; v_gene: TRBV18; d_gene: TRBD2; CDR3nt: TGTGCCAGCTCACCAACGAGCGGGAGGGCCAATGAGCAGTTCTTC; CDR3aa: CASSPTSGRANEQFF
j_gene: TRBJ2-3; abundance: -; v_gene: TRBV7-9; d_gene: TRBD1; CDR3nt: TGTGCCAGCAGCTTAGCCGGGACAGGGTCCAAAGATACGCAGTATTTT; CDR3aa: CASSLAGTGSKDTQYF